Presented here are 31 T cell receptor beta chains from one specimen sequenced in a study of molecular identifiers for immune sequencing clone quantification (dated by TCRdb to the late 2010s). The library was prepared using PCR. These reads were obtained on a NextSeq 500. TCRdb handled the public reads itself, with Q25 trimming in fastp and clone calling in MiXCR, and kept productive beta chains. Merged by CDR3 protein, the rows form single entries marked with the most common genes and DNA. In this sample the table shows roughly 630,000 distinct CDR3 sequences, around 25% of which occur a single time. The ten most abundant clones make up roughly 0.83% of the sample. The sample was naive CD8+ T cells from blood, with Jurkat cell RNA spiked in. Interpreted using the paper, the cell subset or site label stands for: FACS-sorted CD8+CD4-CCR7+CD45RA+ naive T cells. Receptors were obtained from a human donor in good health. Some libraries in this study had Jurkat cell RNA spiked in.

In nucleotides, the CDR3 is TGCAGTGCTAGAGGGATCACCGACACTGAAGCTTTCTTT. Translation: CSARGITDTEAFF. V is TRBV20-1 and J is TRBJ1-1; D gene uncertain. Trimming took 1 base from V and 3 from J, leaving 9 bases between them. Germline V gene sequence: CDR1 DFQATT, CDR2 SNEGSKA (reference sequence). The CDR3 is 13 residues long.

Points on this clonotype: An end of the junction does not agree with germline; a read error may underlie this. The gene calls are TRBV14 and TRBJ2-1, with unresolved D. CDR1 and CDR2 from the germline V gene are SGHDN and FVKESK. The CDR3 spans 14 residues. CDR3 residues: CAGSQGLLFWEQFF. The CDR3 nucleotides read TGTGCCGGCAGCCAAGGTTTGCTCTTTTGGGAGCAGTTCTTC.

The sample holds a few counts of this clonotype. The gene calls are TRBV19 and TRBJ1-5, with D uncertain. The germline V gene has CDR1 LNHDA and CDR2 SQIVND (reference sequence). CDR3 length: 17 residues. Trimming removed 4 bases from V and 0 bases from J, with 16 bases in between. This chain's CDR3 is CASSNSPLPDSNQPQHF. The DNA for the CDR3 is TGTGCCAGTAGTAATTCCCCCCTACCCGATAGCAATCAGCCCCAGCATTTT.

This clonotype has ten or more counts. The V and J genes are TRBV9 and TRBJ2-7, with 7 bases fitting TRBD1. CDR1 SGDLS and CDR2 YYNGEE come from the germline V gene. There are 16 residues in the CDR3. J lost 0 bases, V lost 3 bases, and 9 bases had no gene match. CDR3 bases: TGTGCCAGCAGCGAGGGGGCAGGGCCGAGCTCCTACGAGCAGTACTTC. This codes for CASSEGAGPSSYEQYF.

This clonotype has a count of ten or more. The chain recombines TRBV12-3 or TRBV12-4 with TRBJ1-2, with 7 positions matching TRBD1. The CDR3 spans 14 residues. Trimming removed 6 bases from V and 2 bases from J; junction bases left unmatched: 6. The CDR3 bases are TGTGCCAGCAGCTGGACAGGCCCCAACTATGGCTACACCTTC. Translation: CASSWTGPNYGYTF.

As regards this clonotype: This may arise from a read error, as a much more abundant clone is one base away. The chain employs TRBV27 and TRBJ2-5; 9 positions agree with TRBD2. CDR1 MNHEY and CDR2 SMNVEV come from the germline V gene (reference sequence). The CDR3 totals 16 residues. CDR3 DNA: TGTGCCAGCAGTACGTTAGCGGGAGAAGGACAAGAGCCCCAGTACTTC. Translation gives CASSTLAGEGQEPQYF.

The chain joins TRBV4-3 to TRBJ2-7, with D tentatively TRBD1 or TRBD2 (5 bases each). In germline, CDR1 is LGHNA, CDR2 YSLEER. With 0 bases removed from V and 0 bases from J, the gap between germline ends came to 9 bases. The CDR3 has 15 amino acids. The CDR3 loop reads CASSQDLGTSYEQYF. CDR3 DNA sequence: TGCGCCAGCAGCCAAGATCTGGGGACCTCCTACGAGCAGTACTTC.

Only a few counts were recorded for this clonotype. DNA for the CDR3: TGCGCCAGCAGCCCCGGGGCTAGCGGGAGGGAAACAGATACGCAGTATTTT. It yields the protein CASSPGASGRETDTQYF. The V call is TRBV4-3, the J call TRBJ2-3; 12 positions match TRBD2. With V trimmed by 4 bases and J by 3 bases, 8 bases remained unmatched. Germline CDR1 reads LGHNA; CDR2 reads YSLEER. CDR3 length: 17 residues.

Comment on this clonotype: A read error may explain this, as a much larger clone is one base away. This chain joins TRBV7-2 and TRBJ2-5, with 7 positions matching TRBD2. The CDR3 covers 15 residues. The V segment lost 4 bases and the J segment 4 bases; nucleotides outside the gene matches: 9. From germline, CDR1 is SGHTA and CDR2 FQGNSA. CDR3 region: CASSSNAGAPETQYF. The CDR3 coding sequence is TGTGCCAGCAGCTCGAACGCGGGAGCCCCAGAGACCCAGTACTTC.

The CDR3 is CASSPLLTGDHEQYF. For the CDR3, the DNA is TGTGCCAGCAGTCCCCTCCTAACAGGTGACCACGAGCAGTACTTC. The rearrangement links TRBV27 to TRBJ2-7; tentatively, D is TRBD1 (5 bases). Germline CDR1 MNHEY, CDR2 SMNVEV (reference sequence). The CDR3 covers 15 residues. V shed 5 bases and J shed 5 bases, with 19 bases lying between them.

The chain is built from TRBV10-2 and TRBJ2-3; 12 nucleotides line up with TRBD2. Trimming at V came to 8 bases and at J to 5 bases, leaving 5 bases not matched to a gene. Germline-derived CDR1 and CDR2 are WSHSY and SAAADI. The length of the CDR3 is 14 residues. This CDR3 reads CASWGGLAGDTQYF. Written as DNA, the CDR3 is TGCGCCAGCTGGGGGGGACTAGCGGGAGATACGCAGTATTTT.

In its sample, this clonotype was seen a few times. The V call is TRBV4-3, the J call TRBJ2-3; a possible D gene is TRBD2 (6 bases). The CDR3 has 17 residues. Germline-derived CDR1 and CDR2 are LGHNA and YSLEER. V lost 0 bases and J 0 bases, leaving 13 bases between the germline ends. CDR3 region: CASSQDSSGSSTDTQYF. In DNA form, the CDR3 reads TGCGCCAGCAGCCAAGATAGTAGCGGATCTAGCACAGATACGCAGTATTTT.

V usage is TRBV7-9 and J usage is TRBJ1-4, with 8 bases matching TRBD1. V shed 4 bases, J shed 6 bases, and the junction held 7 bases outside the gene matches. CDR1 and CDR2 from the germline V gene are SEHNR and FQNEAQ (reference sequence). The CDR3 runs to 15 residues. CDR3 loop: CASSSMTGADEKLFF. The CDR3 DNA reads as TGTGCCAGCAGCTCGATGACAGGGGCTGATGAAAAACTGTTTTTT.

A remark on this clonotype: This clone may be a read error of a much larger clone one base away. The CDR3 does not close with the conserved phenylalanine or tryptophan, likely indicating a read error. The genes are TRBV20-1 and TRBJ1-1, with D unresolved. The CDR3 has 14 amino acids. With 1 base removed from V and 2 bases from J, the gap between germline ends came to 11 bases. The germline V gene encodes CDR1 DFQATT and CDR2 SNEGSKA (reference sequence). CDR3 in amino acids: CSARGETSNTEAFL. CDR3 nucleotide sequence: TGCAGTGCTAGAGGGGAGACATCTAACACTGAAGCTTTCCTT.

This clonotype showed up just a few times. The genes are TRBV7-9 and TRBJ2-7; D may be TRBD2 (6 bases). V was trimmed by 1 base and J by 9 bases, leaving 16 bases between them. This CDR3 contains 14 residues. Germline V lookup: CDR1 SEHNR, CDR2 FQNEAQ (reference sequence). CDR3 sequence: CASSLGLGGEGQYF. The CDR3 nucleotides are TGTGCCAGCAGCTTAGGATTGGGGGGAGAGGGGCAGTACTTC.

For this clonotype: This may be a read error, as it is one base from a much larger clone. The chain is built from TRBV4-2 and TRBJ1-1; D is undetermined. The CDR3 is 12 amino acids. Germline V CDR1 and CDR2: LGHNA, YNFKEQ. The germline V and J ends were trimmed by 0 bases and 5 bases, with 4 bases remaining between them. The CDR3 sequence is CASSQEETEAFF. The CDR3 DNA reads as TGTGCCAGCAGCCAAGAGGAAACTGAAGCTTTCTTT.

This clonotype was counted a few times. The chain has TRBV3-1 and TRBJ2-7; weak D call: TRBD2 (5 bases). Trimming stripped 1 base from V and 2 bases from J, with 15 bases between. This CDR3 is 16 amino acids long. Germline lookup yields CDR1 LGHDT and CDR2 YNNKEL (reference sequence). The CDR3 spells CASSQVASSRTYEQYF. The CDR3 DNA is TGTGCCAGCAGCCAAGTAGCTAGCAGTAGGACCTACGAGCAGTACTTC.

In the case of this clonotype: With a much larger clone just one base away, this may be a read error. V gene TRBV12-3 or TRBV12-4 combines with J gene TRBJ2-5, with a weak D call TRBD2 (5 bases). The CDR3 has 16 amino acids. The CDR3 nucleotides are TGTGCCAGCAGTTTAGGTGGTCTAGCCGGGCGCGAGACCCAGCACTTC. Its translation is CASSLGGLAGRETQHF.

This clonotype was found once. Here the CDR3 reads CAISRVGDIGPVTSGIYEQFF. The CDR3, as DNA: TGTGCCATCAGCCGAGTAGGGGACATCGGACCCGTGACTAGCGGGATATATGAGCAGTTCTTC. The chain has TRBV10-3 and TRBJ2-1; 11 nucleotides match TRBD2. The germline gives CDR1 ENHRY, CDR2 SYGVKD. The V and J ends lost 6 bases and 8 bases, in that order; junction bases with no gene match: 27. The CDR3 consists of 21 residues.

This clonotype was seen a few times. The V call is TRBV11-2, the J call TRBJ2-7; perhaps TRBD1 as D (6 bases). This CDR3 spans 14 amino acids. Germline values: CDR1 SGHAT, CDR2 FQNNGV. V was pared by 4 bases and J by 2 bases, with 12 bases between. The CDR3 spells CASSWTARAYEQYF. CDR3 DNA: TGTGCCAGCAGCTGGACAGCCCGTGCCTACGAGCAGTACTTC.

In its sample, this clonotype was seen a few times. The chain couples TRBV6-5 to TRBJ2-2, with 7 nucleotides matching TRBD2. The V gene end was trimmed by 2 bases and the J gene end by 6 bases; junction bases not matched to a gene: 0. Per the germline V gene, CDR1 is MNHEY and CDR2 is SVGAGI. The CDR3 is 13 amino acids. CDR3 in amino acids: CASSYAGAGELFF. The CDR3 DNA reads TGTGCCAGCAGTTACGCGGGGGCCGGGGAGCTGTTTTTT.

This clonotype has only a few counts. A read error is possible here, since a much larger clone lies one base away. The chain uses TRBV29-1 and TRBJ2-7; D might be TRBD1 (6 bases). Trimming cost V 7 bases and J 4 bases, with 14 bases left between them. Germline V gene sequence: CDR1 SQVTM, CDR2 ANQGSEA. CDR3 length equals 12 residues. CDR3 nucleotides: TGCAGCGCCGCGGACAGTGAGTACGAGCAGTACTTC. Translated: CSAADSEYEQYF.

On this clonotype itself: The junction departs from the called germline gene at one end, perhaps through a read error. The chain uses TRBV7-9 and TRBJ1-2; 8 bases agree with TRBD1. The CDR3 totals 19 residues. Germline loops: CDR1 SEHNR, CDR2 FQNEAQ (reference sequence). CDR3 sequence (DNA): TGTGTCAGCAGCTTTACGACAGGGGCCGTGCCAGAAAGAGACTATGGCTACACCTTC. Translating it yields CVSSFTTGAVPERDYGYTF.

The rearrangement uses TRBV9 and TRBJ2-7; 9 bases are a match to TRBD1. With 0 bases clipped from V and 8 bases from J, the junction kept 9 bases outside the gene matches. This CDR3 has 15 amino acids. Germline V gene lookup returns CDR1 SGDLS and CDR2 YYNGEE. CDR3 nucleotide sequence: TGTGCCAGCAGCGTAGAGTGGACAGGGGCGGGCAAGCAGTACTTC. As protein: CASSVEWTGAGKQYF.

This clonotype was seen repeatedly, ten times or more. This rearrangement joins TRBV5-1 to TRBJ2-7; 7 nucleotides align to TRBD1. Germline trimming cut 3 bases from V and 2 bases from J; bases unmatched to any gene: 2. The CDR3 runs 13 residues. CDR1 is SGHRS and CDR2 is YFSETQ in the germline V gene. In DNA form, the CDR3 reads TGCGCCAGCAGCTGGACAGGAACCTACGAGCAGTACTTC. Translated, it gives CASSWTGTYEQYF.

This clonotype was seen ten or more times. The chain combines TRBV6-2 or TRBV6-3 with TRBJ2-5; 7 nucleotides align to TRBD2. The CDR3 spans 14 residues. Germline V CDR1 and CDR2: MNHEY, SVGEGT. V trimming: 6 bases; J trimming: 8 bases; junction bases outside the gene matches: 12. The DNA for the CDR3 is TGTGCCAGCAGCGCGGTCCTTGGCGGGAGTACCCAGTACTTC. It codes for CASSAVLGGSTQYF.

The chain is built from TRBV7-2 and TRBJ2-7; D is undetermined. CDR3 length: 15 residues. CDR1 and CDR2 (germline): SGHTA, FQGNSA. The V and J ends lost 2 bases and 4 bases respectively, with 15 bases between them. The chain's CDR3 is CASSLFWGVGYEQYF. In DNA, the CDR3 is TGTGCCAGCAGCTTATTTTGGGGTGTAGGTTACGAGCAGTACTTC.

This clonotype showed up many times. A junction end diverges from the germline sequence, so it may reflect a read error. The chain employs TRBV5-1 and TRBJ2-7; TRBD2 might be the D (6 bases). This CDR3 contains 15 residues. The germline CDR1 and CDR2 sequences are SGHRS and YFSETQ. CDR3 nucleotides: TGCGCCAGCAGCTCTTCCAGCGGGCCCTCCAACGAGCAGTACTTC. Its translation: CASSSSSGPSNEQYF.

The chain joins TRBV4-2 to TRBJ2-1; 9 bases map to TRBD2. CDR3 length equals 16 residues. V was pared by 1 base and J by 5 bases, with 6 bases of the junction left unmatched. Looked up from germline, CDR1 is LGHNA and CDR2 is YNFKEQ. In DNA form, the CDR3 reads TGTGCCAGCAGCCAAGTTTGGCTAGCGGGAAACAATGAGCAGTTCTTC. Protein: CASSQVWLAGNNEQFF.

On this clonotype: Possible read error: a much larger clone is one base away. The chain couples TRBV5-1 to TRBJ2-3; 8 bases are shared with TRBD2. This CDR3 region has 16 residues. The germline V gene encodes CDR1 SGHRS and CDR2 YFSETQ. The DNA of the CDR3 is TGCGCCGGCAGCTTGGAGACTAGCGCAGGGGCAGATACGCAGTATTTT. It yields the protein CAGSLETSAGADTQYF.

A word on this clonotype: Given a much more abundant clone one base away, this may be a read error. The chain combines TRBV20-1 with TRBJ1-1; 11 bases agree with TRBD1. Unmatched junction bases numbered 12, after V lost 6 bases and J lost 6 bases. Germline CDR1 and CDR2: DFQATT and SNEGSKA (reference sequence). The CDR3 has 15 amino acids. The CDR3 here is CSATRDRGASAEAFF. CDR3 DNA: TGCAGTGCGACCCGGGACAGGGGGGCCAGCGCTGAAGCTTTCTTT.